A selection of T cell receptor beta chains follows, all from one sample in a study of PD-1 blockade in classical Hodgkin lymphoma. Profiling relied on immunoSEQ multiplex PCR, and the TCRdb table lists in-frame clones only, not all of them. In the table there are approximately 110,000 clones, approximately 89% of which are singletons. Here the sequenced sample was peripheral blood mononuclear cells (PBMCs), taken before the fourth cycle of nivolumab. The receptors were sampled from a human donor with classical Hodgkin lymphoma. Each CDR3 is given with its conserved first and last residue. Each record gives: D gene, J gene, clone size, V gene, CDR3 DNA, CDR3 protein. D genes are given only for firm matches. A clone size is listed for some rows: how often the clone was seen (once, few, many), or a class if it is expanded.

d_gene: -
j_gene: TRBJ1-4
abundance: -
v_gene: TRBV11-2
CDR3nt: TGTGCCAGCAGCAACGATCTGGGGGATAATGAAAAACTGTTTTTT
CDR3aa: CASSNDLGDNEKLFF

d_gene: -
j_gene: TRBJ2-2
abundance: once
v_gene: TRBV5-1
CDR3nt: TGCGCCAGCAGCTTGGCAGGGGCGAACACCGGGGAGCTGTTTTTT
CDR3aa: CASSLAGANTGELFF

d_gene: -
j_gene: TRBJ1-4
abundance: once
v_gene: TRBV25-1
CDR3nt: TGTGCCAGCAGTATCGGGCCCGCAACTAATGAAAAACTGTTTTTT
CDR3aa: CASSIGPATNEKLFF

d_gene: -
j_gene: TRBJ1-1
abundance: -
v_gene: TRBV20-1
CDR3nt: TGCAGTGCTAGATCAGGGTACACAGCTTTCTTT
CDR3aa: CSARSGYTAFF

d_gene: -
j_gene: TRBJ1-1
abundance: few
v_gene: TRBV7-2
CDR3nt: TGTGCCAGCAGCTTAGCACAAGGACGCACTGAAGCTTTCTTT
CDR3aa: CASSLAQGRTEAFF

d_gene: -
j_gene: TRBJ1-5
abundance: -
v_gene: TRBV19
CDR3nt: TGTGCCAGTAGTATAGGACCTTATAGCAATCAGCCCCAGCATTTT
CDR3aa: CASSIGPYSNQPQHF

d_gene: TRBD2
j_gene: TRBJ2-5
abundance: -
v_gene: TRBV15
CDR3nt: TGTGCCACCAGCAGAGATCGTCTAGCGGGTATCCAAGAGACCCAGTACTTC
CDR3aa: CATSRDRLAGIQETQYF

d_gene: -
j_gene: TRBJ1-2
abundance: -
v_gene: TRBV4-3
CDR3nt: TGCGCCAGCAGCCAGACCCCTGAGGGAAACTATGGCTACACCTTC
CDR3aa: CASSQTPEGNYGYTF

d_gene: TRBD2
j_gene: TRBJ2-2
abundance: -
v_gene: TRBV5-4
CDR3nt: TGTGCCAGCAGCTCAACTAGCGTTTTCATAACCGGGGAGCTGTTTTTT
CDR3aa: CASSSTSVFITGELFF

d_gene: -
j_gene: TRBJ2-1
abundance: -
v_gene: TRBV13
CDR3nt: TGTGCCAGCAGAATAACCGGGACACCTCGCAATGAGCAGTTCTTC
CDR3aa: CASRITGTPRNEQFF

d_gene: -
j_gene: TRBJ1-2
abundance: -
v_gene: TRBV5-6
CDR3nt: TGTGCCAGCAGCCGGGGAAGGGGAGCATATGGCTACACCTTC
CDR3aa: CASSRGRGAYGYTF

d_gene: -
j_gene: TRBJ1-5
abundance: -
v_gene: TRBV27
CDR3nt: TGTGCCAGCAGTTTTCGGTTCTCCGGCAATCAGCCCCAGCATTTT
CDR3aa: CASSFRFSGNQPQHF

d_gene: TRBD1
j_gene: TRBJ2-7
abundance: once
v_gene: TRBV15
CDR3nt: TGTGCCACCCAGAGTGTCCGGGACAGGGGTTGGTACGAGCAGTACTTC
CDR3aa: CATQSVRDRGWYEQYF

d_gene: -
j_gene: TRBJ2-5
abundance: -
v_gene: TRBV7-2
CDR3nt: TGTGCCAGCAGCTTAGCAGGGCTTGGGGAGACCCAGTACTTC
CDR3aa: CASSLAGLGETQYF

d_gene: -
j_gene: TRBJ1-1
abundance: -
v_gene: TRBV18
CDR3nt: TGTGCCAGCTCCGCAAACAGGGTGGGAATCGCTGAAGCTTTCTTT
CDR3aa: CASSANRVGIAEAFF

d_gene: -
j_gene: TRBJ2-5
abundance: -
v_gene: TRBV5-1
CDR3nt: TGCGCCAGCAGCTTGTCGGGTTTGGCCCAGTACTTC
CDR3aa: CASSLSGLAQYF

d_gene: TRBD2
j_gene: TRBJ2-1
abundance: medium-sized
v_gene: TRBV7-9
CDR3nt: TGTGCCAGCAGGGGACTAGCGGGAGCTTACAATGAGCAGTTCTTC
CDR3aa: CASRGLAGAYNEQFF

d_gene: TRBD1
j_gene: TRBJ2-1
abundance: -
v_gene: TRBV27
CDR3nt: TGTGCCAGCAGTCTTCCGGGACAGCCTTACAATGAGCAGTTCTTC
CDR3aa: CASSLPGQPYNEQFF

d_gene: -
j_gene: TRBJ2-7
abundance: -
v_gene: TRBV11-2
CDR3nt: TGTGCCAGCAGCTTAGGCAGGGCCTACGAGCAGTACTTC
CDR3aa: CASSLGRAYEQYF

d_gene: -
j_gene: TRBJ2-3
abundance: few
v_gene: TRBV30
CDR3nt: TGTGCCTGGAGTGTATTTGGTCGACCTAGCACAGATACGCAGTATTTT
CDR3aa: CAWSVFGRPSTDTQYF

d_gene: -
j_gene: TRBJ2-3
abundance: -
v_gene: TRBV7-2
CDR3nt: TGTGCCAGCAGCCGGGGACTAGATACGCAGTATTTT
CDR3aa: CASSRGLDTQYF

d_gene: -
j_gene: TRBJ1-1
abundance: -
v_gene: TRBV19
CDR3nt: TGTGCCAGTAGTATAGATCCCAGAGGGAACACTGAAGCTTTCTTT
CDR3aa: CASSIDPRGNTEAFF

d_gene: -
j_gene: TRBJ1-2
abundance: -
v_gene: TRBV28
CDR3nt: TGTGCCAGCAAGGAATCCAGGGCAGATGGCTACACCTTC
CDR3aa: CASKESRADGYTF

d_gene: TRBD1
j_gene: TRBJ1-1
abundance: -
v_gene: TRBV5-4
CDR3nt: TGTGCGTGGACAGGGTCGAGCACTGAAGCTTTCTTT
CDR3aa: CAWTGSSTEAFF

d_gene: -
j_gene: TRBJ2-3
abundance: -
v_gene: TRBV30
CDR3nt: TGTGCCTGGAGTGTTTCGAGAAATACGCAGTATTTT
CDR3aa: CAWSVSRNTQYF

d_gene: -
j_gene: TRBJ1-1
abundance: -
v_gene: TRBV9
CDR3nt: TGTGCCAGCAGCGGCCTTGTCGGCACTGAAGCTTTCTTT
CDR3aa: CASSGLVGTEAFF

d_gene: TRBD1
j_gene: TRBJ1-5
abundance: -
v_gene: TRBV27
CDR3nt: TGTGCCAGCAGCCTGACAGGGATCGGTCAGCCCCAGCATTTT
CDR3aa: CASSLTGIGQPQHF

d_gene: TRBD1
j_gene: TRBJ1-2
abundance: -
v_gene: TRBV28
CDR3nt: TGTGCCAGCAGATCGGGACAGGGGGGAGGCTATGGCTACACCTTC
CDR3aa: CASRSGQGGGYGYTF

d_gene: TRBD2
j_gene: TRBJ2-7
abundance: -
v_gene: TRBV7-2
CDR3nt: TGTGCCAGCAGCTTAACCCCCCCGGGACTAGCTAGCGAGCAGTACTTC
CDR3aa: CASSLTPPGLASEQYF

d_gene: -
j_gene: TRBJ1-2
abundance: -
v_gene: TRBV5-1
CDR3nt: TGCGCCAGCAGCTTTTCCGTCCCCTATGGCTACACCTTC
CDR3aa: CASSFSVPYGYTF

d_gene: -
j_gene: TRBJ1-3
abundance: few
v_gene: TRBV9
CDR3nt: TGTGCCAGCAGCGTAGCTAACAGGGCAGGGGGAAACACCATATATTTT
CDR3aa: CASSVANRAGGNTIYF

d_gene: TRBD1
j_gene: TRBJ2-2
abundance: -
v_gene: TRBV5-4
CDR3nt: TGTGCCAGCAGTCCGCCCCCCGGGACAGGGAGCACCGGGGAGCTGTTTTTT
CDR3aa: CASSPPPGTGSTGELFF

d_gene: -
j_gene: TRBJ1-5
abundance: -
v_gene: TRBV25-1
CDR3nt: TGTGCCAGCAGTGAATTTGGGCAAAGGAATCAGCCCCAGCATTTT
CDR3aa: CASSEFGQRNQPQHF